This TCR beta chain was identified during a study of T-cell reconstitution after alpha-beta-depleted transplantation in children. CDR3 length: 11 residues. Trimming cost V 0 bases and J 13 bases, with 8 bases left between them. From germline, CDR1 is SGHRS and CDR2 YFSETQ. TCRbeta library construction was performed incorporating unique molecular identifiers. TCRdb independently ran MiXCR on the PCR reads; one entry per CDR3 protein. The data contain roughly 420,000 distinct CDR3 sequences, 16% of them seen just once; the ten biggest clones take up 29%. This sample comprised PBMCs, mostly from graft donor cells, obtained 360 days after TCRalphabeta/CD19-depleted stem cell transplant. This receptor was obtained from a boy in the first two years of life who had a stem cell transplant for Wiskott-Aldrich syndrome, so the T cells may come from the graft donor. The J gene is TRBJ2-1, the V gene TRBV5-1, with D unclear. CDR3 sequence reads: CASSLAGFQFF. The DNA for the CDR3 is TGCGCCAGCAGCTTGGCCGGGTTTCAGTTCTTC.